This TCR beta chain was found in a study of blood T cell repertoires in COVID-19. About the research overall: Samples of COVID-19 (acute and convalescent) were obtained from the United States, Italy and Spain.

The germline gives CDR1 GTSNPN, CDR2 SVGIG (reference sequence). V was cut by 0 bases and J by 3 bases, with 6 bases left in between. The CDR3 is 13 amino acids. Regarding this clone: Other DNA sequences within the sample encode an identical CDR3.

In the source study's methods: Amplification with reference gene primers provided the estimates of nucleated cell counts. Only in-frame clones appear in the TCRdb table, and some are missing; sequencing was by immunoSEQ multiplex PCR. V, J and clone size were drawn from that table, and D and trimming were deduced from the DNA. Of around 200,000 clones listed, about nine tenths are singletons. The clonotype comes from a man aged 50 to 59 with acute or convalescent COVID-19. Sequencing was done on a sample of peripheral blood. The chain links TRBV30 to TRBJ1-5; no definite D call. CDR3 protein: CAWSVQSNQPQHF. As DNA, the CDR3 is TGTGCCTGGAGTGTCCAGTCCAATCAGCCCCAGCATTTT.